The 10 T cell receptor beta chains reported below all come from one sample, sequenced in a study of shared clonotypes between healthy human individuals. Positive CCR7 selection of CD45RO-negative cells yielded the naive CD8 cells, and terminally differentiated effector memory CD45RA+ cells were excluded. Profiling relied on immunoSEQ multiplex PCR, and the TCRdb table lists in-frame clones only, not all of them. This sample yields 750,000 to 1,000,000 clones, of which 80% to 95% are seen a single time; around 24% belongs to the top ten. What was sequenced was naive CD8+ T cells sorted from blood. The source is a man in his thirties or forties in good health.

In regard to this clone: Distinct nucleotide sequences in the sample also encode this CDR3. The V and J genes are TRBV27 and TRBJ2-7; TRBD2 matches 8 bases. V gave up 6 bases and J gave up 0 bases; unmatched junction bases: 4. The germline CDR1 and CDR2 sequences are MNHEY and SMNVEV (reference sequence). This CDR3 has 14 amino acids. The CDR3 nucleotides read TGTGCCAGCAGCCTACTAGCGGCCTCCTACGAGCAGTACTTC. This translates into CASSLLAASYEQYF.

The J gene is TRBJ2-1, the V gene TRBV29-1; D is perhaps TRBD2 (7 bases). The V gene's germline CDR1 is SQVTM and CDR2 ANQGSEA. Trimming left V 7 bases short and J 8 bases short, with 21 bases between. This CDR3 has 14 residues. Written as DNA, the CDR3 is TGCAGCGCGGGGAGGGGGGAGTTCAACCATGAGCAGTTCTTC. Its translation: CSAGRGEFNHEQFF.

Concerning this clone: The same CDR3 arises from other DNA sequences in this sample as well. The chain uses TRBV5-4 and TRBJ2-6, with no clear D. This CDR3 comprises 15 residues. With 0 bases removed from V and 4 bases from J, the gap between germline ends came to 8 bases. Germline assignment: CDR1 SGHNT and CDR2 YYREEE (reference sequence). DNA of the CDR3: TGTGCCAGCAGCTTGGTAGGGTTAGGGGCCAACGTCCTGACTTTC. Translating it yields CASSLVGLGANVLTF. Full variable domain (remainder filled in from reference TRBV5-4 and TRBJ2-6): ETGVTQSPTHLIKTRGQQVTLRCSSQSGHNTVSWYQQALGQGPQFIFQYYREEENGRGNFPPRFSGLQFPNYSSELNVNALELDDSALYLCASSLVGLGANVLTFGAGSRLTVL.

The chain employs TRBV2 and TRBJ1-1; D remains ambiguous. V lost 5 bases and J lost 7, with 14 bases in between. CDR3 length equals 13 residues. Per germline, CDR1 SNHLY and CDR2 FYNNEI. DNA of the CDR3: TGTGCCAGCAGTCAAAGTCGGAGGGTTGAAGCTTTCTTT. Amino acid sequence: CASSQSRRVEAFF.

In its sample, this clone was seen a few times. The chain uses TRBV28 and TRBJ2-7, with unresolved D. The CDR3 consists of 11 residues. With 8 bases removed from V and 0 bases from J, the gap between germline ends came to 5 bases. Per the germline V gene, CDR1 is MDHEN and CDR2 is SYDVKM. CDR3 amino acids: CASSISYEQYF. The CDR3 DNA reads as TGTGCCAGCTCCATCTCCTACGAGCAGTACTTC.

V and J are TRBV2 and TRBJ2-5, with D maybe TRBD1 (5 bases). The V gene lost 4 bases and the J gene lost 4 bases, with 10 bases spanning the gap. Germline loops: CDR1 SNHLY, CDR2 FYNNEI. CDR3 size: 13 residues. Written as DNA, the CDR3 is TGTGCCAGCAGTGGGACACTGGGAGAGACCCAGTACTTC. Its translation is CASSGTLGETQYF.

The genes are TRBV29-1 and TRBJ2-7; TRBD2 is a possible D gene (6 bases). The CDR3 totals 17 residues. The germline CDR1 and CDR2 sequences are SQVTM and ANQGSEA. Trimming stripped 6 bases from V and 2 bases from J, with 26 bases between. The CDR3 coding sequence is TGCAGCGTCTCTTCCCCGGGTGGTAGCGGAGTCACCTACGAGCAGTACTTC. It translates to CSVSSPGGSGVTYEQYF.

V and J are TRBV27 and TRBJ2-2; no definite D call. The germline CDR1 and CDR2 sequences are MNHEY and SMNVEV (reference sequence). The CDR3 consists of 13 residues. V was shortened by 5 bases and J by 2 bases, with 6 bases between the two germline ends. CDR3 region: CASSNVNTGELFF. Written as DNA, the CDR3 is TGTGCCAGCAGTAACGTCAACACCGGGGAGCTGTTTTTT.

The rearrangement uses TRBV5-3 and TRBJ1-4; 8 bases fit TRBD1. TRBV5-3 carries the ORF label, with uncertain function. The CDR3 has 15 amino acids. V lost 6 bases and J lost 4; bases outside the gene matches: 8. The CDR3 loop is CARTHRGRINEKLFF. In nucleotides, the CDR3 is TGTGCCAGAACGCACAGGGGGAGGATTAATGAAAAACTGTTTTTT.

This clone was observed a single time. CDR3 loop: CASSLRGGRNEKLFF. The CDR3 DNA reads as TGCGCCAGCAGCCTCAGGGGCGGCAGAAATGAAAAACTGTTTTTT. J is TRBJ1-4 and V is TRBV5-1, with D tentatively TRBD1 (6 bases). Germline V gene sequence: CDR1 SGHRS, CDR2 YFSETQ. Trimming cost V 4 bases and J 5 bases, with 15 bases left between them. The CDR3 is 15 residues long.